One sample yielded the 17 T cell receptor beta chains listed below, sequenced in a study of blood T cell repertoires in COVID-19. Method: immunoSEQ multiplex PCR; TCRdb's copy keeps in-frame clones and lacks some. The sample carries about 100,000 clones, about 83% recorded once. Sequenced: peripheral blood. The receptors were sampled from a human donor in a cohort sampled during active COVID-19.

The chain is built from TRBV9 and TRBJ2-5, with 10 bases fitting TRBD2. V lost 0 bases, J lost 7 bases, and 9 bases stayed unmatched. The CDR3 runs to 16 residues. The germline gives CDR1 SGDLS, CDR2 YYNGEE. The CDR3, as DNA: TGTGCCAGCAGCGTAGCTGGGCTAGCGGGGGTTGCGACCCAGTACTTC. It is translated as CASSVAGLAGVATQYF.

The rearrangement uses TRBV19 and TRBJ1-4; 9 bases map to TRBD1. Trimming removed 3 bases from V and 4 bases from J; junction bases left unmatched: 6. The CDR3 has 16 amino acids. Per the germline V gene, CDR1 is LNHDA and CDR2 is SQIVND (reference sequence). The CDR3 nucleotides are TGTGCCAGTAGTATTATTTCGGGACAGGGTAATGAAAAACTGTTTTTT. Encoded protein: CASSIISGQGNEKLFF. Drawing the rest from reference TRBV19 and TRBJ1-4, the complete variable domain is DGGITQSPKYLFRKEGQNVTLSCEQNLNHDAMYWYRQDPGQGLRLIYYSQIVNDFQKGDIAEGYSVSREKKESFPLTVTSAQKNPTAFYLCASSIISGQGNEKLFFGSGTQLSVL.

This rearrangement joins TRBV5-1 to TRBJ2-7; TRBD2 might be the D (6 bases). Germline assignment: CDR1 SGHRS and CDR2 YFSETQ. V lost 0 bases, J lost 3 bases, and 28 bases lay in between. The CDR3 extends over 20 amino acids. The CDR3 nucleotides are TGCGCCAGCAGCTTGGGATTCGGCGGGATGGAAGGGTCGAGGATCTACGAGCAGTACTTC. As protein: CASSLGFGGMEGSRIYEQYF.

The chain is built from TRBV5-1 and TRBJ2-5, with D maybe TRBD2 (6 bases). The CDR3 consists of 17 residues. In germline, CDR1 is SGHRS, CDR2 YFSETQ. V dropped 1 base and J dropped 4 bases, with 20 bases sitting between them. DNA for the CDR3: TGCGCCAGCAGCTTGAGCGGGCGGCAGGGAAGCCGAGAGACCCAGTACTTC. Translation: CASSLSGRQGSRETQYF.

This chain connects TRBV7-2 to TRBJ1-1; 8 nucleotides align to TRBD1. The trim removed 2 bases at V and 6 bases at J, leaving 8 bases unmatched. The germline CDR1 and CDR2 sequences are SGHTA and FQGNSA. The CDR3 is 15 amino acids. The CDR3 region is CASSLSAGGTAEAFF. CDR3 nucleotides: TGTGCCAGCAGCTTATCAGCAGGGGGCACAGCTGAAGCTTTCTTT.

Of note for this clone: Mismatch with germline at one junction end may stem from a read error. In the same sample, other DNA sequences code for this CDR3. The V gene is TRBV18, the J gene TRBJ1-1; D remains unclear. The CDR3 is made up of 14 amino acids. CDR1 and CDR2 (germline): KGHSH, LQKENI. The CDR3 spells CASSQDRRGDEAFF. CDR3 bases: TGTGCCAGCTCCCAGGACCGGCGGGGTGACGAAGCCTTCTTT. Combining the CDR3 with reference TRBV18 and TRBJ1-1 gives the whole variable domain NAGVMQNPRHLVRRRGQEARLRCSPMKGHSHVYWYRQLPEEGLKFMVYLQKENIIDESGMPKERFSAEFPKEGPSILRIQQVVRGDSAAYFCASSQDRRGDEAFFGQGTRLTVV.

Concerning this clone itself: At the DNA level, this CDR3 is encoded by other sequences in the same sample as well. The rearrangement joins TRBV18 to TRBJ1-1; D is unclear. V was clipped by 2 bases and J by 0 bases, with 4 bases between them. Germline V gene data show CDR1 as KGHSH and CDR2 as LQKENI. This CDR3 is 13 amino acids long. The CDR3 loop is CASSPDMNTEAFF. The CDR3, as DNA: TGTGCCAGCTCACCAGACATGAACACTGAAGCTTTCTTT.

The chain links TRBV11-2 to TRBJ1-1; 9 nucleotides agree with TRBD1. Germline V lookup: CDR1 SGHAT, CDR2 FQNNGV. V dropped 0 bases and J dropped 8; count of bases not matched to a gene: 1. This CDR3 contains 13 residues. This CDR3 reads CASSLEQGAEAFF. CDR3 nucleotides: TGTGCCAGCAGCTTAGAACAGGGGGCGGAAGCTTTCTTT.

The DNA of the CDR3 is TGTGCCACCAGTGCAGGTGGGCCTTGGGATGAGCAGTTCTTC. Protein product: CATSAGGPWDEQFF. The chain carries TRBV24-1 and TRBJ2-1; D is undetermined. Per the germline V gene, CDR1 is KGHDR and CDR2 is SFDVKD. V was trimmed by 5 bases and J by 8 bases, leaving 15 bases between them. CDR3 length equals 14 residues.

The J gene is TRBJ2-3, the V gene TRBV18; a weak D match, TRBD2 (5 bases). Germline V gene sequence: CDR1 KGHSH, CDR2 LQKENI. This CDR3 has 14 amino acids. Trimming removed 5 bases at V and 1 base at J, with 10 bases between. Written as DNA, the CDR3 is TGTGCCAGCTCAATAAGCGGAGGCACAGATACGCAGTATTTT. It translates to CASSISGGTDTQYF.

This chain connects TRBV11-3 to TRBJ2-1; TRBD2 aligns across 9 bases. The V gene's germline CDR1 is SGHNT and CDR2 YENEEA. With V trimmed by 5 bases and J by 4 bases, 6 bases remained unmatched. This CDR3 has 15 amino acids. The CDR3 spells CASSPGLALYNEQFF. Written as DNA, the CDR3 is TGTGCCAGCAGCCCGGGACTAGCCCTGTACAATGAGCAGTTCTTC.

The V call is TRBV29-1, the J call TRBJ2-7; D is perhaps TRBD1 (6 bases). V shed 2 bases and J shed 2 bases, with 13 bases lying between them. This CDR3 is built from 14 residues. Per the germline V gene, CDR1 is SQVTM and CDR2 is ANQGSEA. The CDR3: CSVETQDSTYEQYF. DNA for the CDR3: TGCAGCGTTGAAACACAGGACAGCACCTACGAGCAGTACTTC.

V and J are TRBV19 and TRBJ1-2; TRBD1 matches at 8 bases. Trimming took 4 bases from V and 6 from J; bases not matched to a gene: 4. CDR3 length equals 13 residues. Germline values: CDR1 LNHDA, CDR2 SQIVND (reference sequence). CDR3 DNA: TGTGCCAGTAGTACGACAGGGGAAAATGGCTACACCTTC. It encodes CASSTTGENGYTF. Full variable domain (missing parts from reference TRBV19 and TRBJ1-2): DGGITQSPKYLFRKEGQNVTLSCEQNLNHDAMYWYRQDPGQGLRLIYYSQIVNDFQKGDIAEGYSVSREKKESFPLTVTSAQKNPTAFYLCASSTTGENGYTFGSGTRLTVV.

The rearrangement links TRBV11-2 to TRBJ1-4, with TRBD1 as a possible D gene (6 bases). The germline V gene has CDR1 SGHAT and CDR2 FQNNGV. The CDR3 consists of 17 residues. Deletions cut 3 bases from V and 4 bases from J, with 18 bases between. CDR3 bases: TGTGCCAGCAGCTTGCGGGGGGTAGGGGGACGTAATGAAAAACTGTTTTTT. It specifies CASSLRGVGGRNEKLFF.

This chain joins TRBV30 and TRBJ2-7; 7 bases are a match to TRBD2. Trimming cost V 0 bases and J 3 bases; bases outside gene matches: 5. CDR1 is GTSNPN, CDR2 SVGIG, per germline (reference sequence). This CDR3 is built from 14 residues. CDR3 sequence (DNA): TGTGCCTGGAGTGTCGGGCTAGCGGTCTACGAGCAGTACTTC. This encodes CAWSVGLAVYEQYF.

This sequence joins TRBV27 and TRBJ1-2, with 9 positions matching TRBD1. The CDR3 totals 16 residues. Germline CDR1 reads MNHEY; CDR2 reads SMNVEV (reference sequence). V lost 6 bases, J lost 4 bases, and 12 bases stayed unmatched. As DNA, the CDR3 is TGTGCCAGCAGCCTCACAGGGGGCGCGTTCGGCTATGGCTACACCTTC. Translation gives CASSLTGGAFGYGYTF.

The V call is TRBV9, the J call TRBJ1-1, with D uncertain. CDR3 length equals 14 residues. V was cut by 0 bases and J by 4 bases, with 10 bases left in between. Germline V gene data show CDR1 as SGDLS and CDR2 as YYNGEE. The CDR3 loop is CASSVGPGSTEAFF. DNA for the CDR3: TGTGCCAGCAGCGTAGGGCCAGGTAGCACTGAAGCTTTCTTT.